Listed here are 5 T cell receptor beta chains from one sample, sequenced in a study of cytomegalovirus exposure and HLA in healthy donors. The PCR employed 60 Vbeta primers together with 13 Jbeta primers. The data were produced by immunoSEQ multiplex PCR, yet TCRdb's version contains in-frame clones alone and is incomplete. The table has fewer than 85,000 clones, more than 60% seen once. Specimen: PBMCs. All receptors come from a male donor in good health and CMV-seropositive.

This chain connects TRBV11-2 to TRBJ2-3; tentatively, D is TRBD2 (6 bases). Trimming cost V 7 bases and J 8 bases, with 19 bases left between them. Germline loops: CDR1 SGHAT, CDR2 FQNNGV. The CDR3 loop spans 14 amino acids. CDR3 protein: CASTPFSGDVTQYF. Here the CDR3 DNA reads TGTGCCAGCACCCCATTTAGCGGTGACGTTACGCAGTATTTT.

The chain is built from TRBV19 and TRBJ2-5; 11 nucleotides agree with TRBD1. The CDR3 has 15 amino acids. The V gene's germline CDR1 is LNHDA and CDR2 SQIVND (reference sequence). With 5 bases clipped from V and 4 bases from J, the junction kept 6 bases outside the gene matches. The CDR3 nucleotides read TGTGCCAGTAGTCCGAGGACAGGGGGCACAGAGACCCAGTACTTC. It encodes CASSPRTGGTETQYF.

V usage is TRBV9 and J usage is TRBJ1-2; the match to TRBD1 covers 8 bases. The CDR3 is made up of 15 amino acids. Trimming took 0 bases from V and 8 from J; bases not matched to a gene: 9. Germline values: CDR1 SGDLS, CDR2 YYNGEE. CDR3 DNA: TGTGCCAGCAGCGTAGGACAGGGGAGTAGCGGCGGCTACACCTTC. Protein product: CASSVGQGSSGGYTF.

This clone turned up a few times. J is TRBJ2-1 and V is TRBV7-3, with TRBD2 matching over 10 bases. V shed 2 bases, J shed 7 bases, and the junction held 5 bases outside the gene matches. This CDR3 has 15 amino acids. CDR1 is SGHTA and CDR2 is FQGTGA in the germline V gene. CDR3 sequence (DNA): TGTGCCAGCAGCTTAGCTAGCGGGAGTAGGAATGAGCAGTTCTTC. This gives the protein CASSLASGSRNEQFF.

The chain employs TRBV9 and TRBJ1-3, with D possibly matching TRBD1 (5 bases). CDR1 SGDLS and CDR2 YYNGEE come from the germline V gene. V was trimmed by 0 bases and J by 0 bases, leaving 13 bases between them. CDR3 size: 17 residues. The CDR3 protein is CASSVVGQGTSGNTIYF. In nucleotides, the CDR3 is TGTGCCAGCAGCGTAGTTGGGCAGGGCACCTCTGGAAACACCATATATTTT.